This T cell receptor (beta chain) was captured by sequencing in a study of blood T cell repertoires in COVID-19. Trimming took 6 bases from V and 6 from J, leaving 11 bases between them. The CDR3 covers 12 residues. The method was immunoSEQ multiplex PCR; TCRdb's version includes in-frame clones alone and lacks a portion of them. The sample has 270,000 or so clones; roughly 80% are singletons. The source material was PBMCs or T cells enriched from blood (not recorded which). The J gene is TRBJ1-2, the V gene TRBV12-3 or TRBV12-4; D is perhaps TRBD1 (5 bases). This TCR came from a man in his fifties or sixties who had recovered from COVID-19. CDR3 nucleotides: TGTGCCAGCAGCCCAGGGTATAATGGCTACACCTTC. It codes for CASSPGYNGYTF.